These 17 T cell receptor beta chains were all obtained from the same sample, sequenced in a study of OX40 agonist ivuxolimab in advanced cancers. The assay was immunoSEQ multiplex PCR, and TCRdb's table has in-frame clones only and misses some. The sample contains tens of thousands of clones, around 90% of which appear only once. Here the sequenced sample was CD4+ or CD8+ T cells sorted from blood, taken in a trial of the OX40 agonist ivuxolimab. The receptors shown here come from an adult with an advanced solid tumor such as melanoma, head and neck, liver or kidney cancer.

The chain links TRBV7-2 to TRBJ2-3; D possibly matches TRBD1 or TRBD2 (5 bases each). V was trimmed by 3 bases and J by 5 bases, leaving 15 bases between them. Per the germline V gene, CDR1 is SGHTA and CDR2 is FQGNSA. The CDR3 extends over 15 amino acids. The CDR3 DNA follows: TGTGCCAGCAGCTTGAGACCCGGGACCGGAGATACGCAGTATTTT. Amino acid sequence: CASSLRPGTGDTQYF.

The chain links TRBV28 to TRBJ1-5; D gene unclear. Germline lookup yields CDR1 MDHEN and CDR2 SYDVKM. This CDR3 spans 13 amino acids. V shed 3 bases and J shed 5 bases, with 8 bases lying between them. CDR3 region: CASSFSPYQPQHF. The CDR3 nucleotides read TGTGCCAGCAGTTTCTCGCCTTATCAGCCCCAGCATTTT.

V gene TRBV18 combines with J gene TRBJ1-5; a possible D gene is TRBD1 (5 bases). Trimming pared 2 bases from V and 4 bases from J, leaving 6 bases between. This CDR3 has 13 amino acids. The germline V gene encodes CDR1 KGHSH and CDR2 LQKENI. The CDR3 loop is CASSPGGNQPQHF. CDR3 bases: TGTGCCAGCTCACCAGGGGGGAATCAGCCCCAGCATTTT.

V usage is TRBV28 and J usage is TRBJ1-6; TRBD1 agrees at 7 bases. With V trimmed by 5 bases and J by 0 bases, 10 bases remained unmatched. Looked up from germline, CDR1 is MDHEN and CDR2 is SYDVKM. This CDR3 spans 18 amino acids. The CDR3 sequence is CASSPRTGSSSYNSPLHF. The DNA for the CDR3 is TGTGCCAGCAGTCCCCGGACAGGTTCTAGCTCCTATAATTCACCCCTCCACTTT.

CDR3 in amino acids: CASSSTGGINEQFF. The CDR3 DNA sequence: TGTGCCAGCAGCTCAACAGGGGGCATCAATGAGCAGTTCTTC. This chain uses TRBV5-4 with TRBJ2-1, with 9 nucleotides matching TRBD1. The V gene's germline CDR1 is SGHNT and CDR2 YYREEE (reference sequence). The junction had 4 bases not matched to a gene; V was cut back by 3 bases and J by 6 bases. The CDR3 has 14 amino acids.

The CDR3: CASSFGGKETQYF. For the CDR3, the DNA is TGTGCCAGCAGCTTTGGGGGTAAAGAGACCCAGTACTTC. The chain is built from TRBV7-7 and TRBJ2-5; possibly TRBD1 or TRBD2 for D (5 bases each). This CDR3 comprises 13 residues. Germline loops: CDR1 SSHAT, CDR2 FNYEAQ (reference sequence). Trimming took 3 bases from V and 3 from J, leaving 8 bases between them.

The chain uses TRBV2 and TRBJ1-6; 7 bases match TRBD1. The J segment lost 0 bases and the V segment lost 5 bases, leaving 1 base of the junction unmatched. The CDR3 is 15 residues long. In germline, CDR1 is SNHLY, CDR2 FYNNEI. CDR3 nucleotides: TGTGCCAGCAGTCGGGACAGCTCCTATAATTCACCCCTCCACTTT. Amino acids: CASSRDSSYNSPLHF.

The V call is TRBV13, the J call TRBJ2-7; D is possibly TRBD1 (6 bases). The V end lost 3 bases, the J end lost 0 bases, and 9 bases lay between the germline ends. Germline CDR1 and CDR2: PRHDT and FYEKMQ (reference sequence). This CDR3 has 14 residues. In nucleotides, the CDR3 is TGTGCCAGCAGCTTGCGGACAGCCTCCTACGAGCAGTACTTC. It is translated as CASSLRTASYEQYF.

CDR3: CASSRTGTSKYF. The CDR3 DNA follows: TGTGCCAGCTCTAGAACCGGGACTAGCAAGTACTTC. The gene calls are TRBV6-5 and TRBJ2-7, with TRBD2 identical over 9 bases. Trimming at V came to 8 bases and at J to 11 bases, leaving 10 bases not matched to a gene. Germline V lookup: CDR1 MNHEY, CDR2 SVGAGI. There are 12 residues in the CDR3.

Only one count was recorded for this clone. This sequence joins TRBV7-2 and TRBJ1-6; D perhaps matches TRBD1 (6 bases). V was pared by 2 bases and J by 8 bases, with 10 bases between. Germline V gives CDR1 SGHTA, CDR2 FQGNSA. The length of the CDR3 is 14 residues. CDR3 sequence (DNA): TGTGCCAGCAGCTTAAACAGGGACTATTCACCCCTCCACTTT. Translation gives CASSLNRDYSPLHF. Full variable domain (remainder filled in from reference TRBV7-2 and TRBJ1-6): GAGVSQSPSNKVTEKGKDVELRCDPISGHTALYWYRQSLGQGLEFLIYFQGNSAPDKSGLPSDRFSAERTGGSVSTLTIQRTQQEDSAVYLCASSLNRDYSPLHFGNGTRLTVT.

This chain connects TRBV7-2 to TRBJ2-7; 13 bases are shared with TRBD2. This CDR3 comprises 14 residues. The ends lost 1 base at V and 7 bases at J; junction bases unmatched: 1. Germline V gene lookup returns CDR1 SGHTA and CDR2 FQGNSA. The CDR3 here is CASSLVGLAGEQYF. CDR3 nucleotides: TGTGCCAGCAGCTTAGTGGGACTAGCGGGGGAGCAGTACTTC.

The chain links TRBV10-3 to TRBJ2-5; unclear D gene. CDR3 length: 14 residues. V was pared by 3 bases and J by 5 bases, with 13 bases between. Germline V gene lookup returns CDR1 ENHRY and CDR2 SYGVKD. The CDR3 nucleotides read TGTGCCATCAGTGATTCGGTAGCATTTGAGACCCAGTACTTC. This encodes CAISDSVAFETQYF.

This clone occurred once. The V gene is TRBV4-3, the J gene TRBJ2-3; 9 nucleotides match TRBD2. This CDR3 spans 15 amino acids. Germline V gene data show CDR1 as LGHNA and CDR2 as YSLEER. V lost 1 base and J lost 11; bases outside the gene matches: 10. The CDR3 spells CASSQVVASGIKQYF. In DNA, the CDR3 is TGCGCCAGCAGCCAAGTTGTGGCTAGCGGGATCAAGCAGTATTTT.

The CDR3 is CASSLGHLSNEQFF. CDR3 DNA: TGTGCCAGCAGCCTCGGACACCTGTCGAATGAGCAGTTCTTC. The chain combines TRBV7-6 with TRBJ2-1, with D maybe TRBD1 (5 bases). CDR3 size: 14 residues. Germline loops: CDR1 SGHVS, CDR2 FNYEAQ. V was clipped by 5 bases and J by 7 bases, with 15 bases between them.

The chain recombines TRBV27 with TRBJ1-4; 7 nucleotides match TRBD1. Per the germline V gene, CDR1 is MNHEY and CDR2 is SMNVEV (reference sequence). V shed 3 bases and J 14 bases; nucleotides not matched to a gene: 6. There are 12 residues in the CDR3. The CDR3 loop is CASSFFGGQLFF. CDR3 nucleotide sequence: TGTGCCAGCAGTTTTTTCGGGGGACAGCTGTTTTTT.

The rearrangement joins TRBV7-9 to TRBJ1-6; D is unclear. V was cut by 0 bases and J by 13 bases, with 10 bases left in between. The CDR3 totals 13 residues. The germline V gene encodes CDR1 SEHNR and CDR2 FQNEAQ (reference sequence). CDR3 sequence (DNA): TGTGCCAGCAGCTTAGCAGAGCCCTCGCCCCTCCACTTT. The encoded protein is CASSLAEPSPLHF.

The chain combines TRBV30 with TRBJ2-3; 8 nucleotides align to TRBD2. The CDR3 totals 15 residues. Germline V gives CDR1 GTSNPN, CDR2 SVGIG (reference sequence). The V gene end was trimmed by 0 bases and the J gene end by 5 bases; junction bases not matched to a gene: 7. The CDR3 spells CAWSVSGGRRDTQYF. CDR3 in DNA: TGTGCCTGGAGTGTATCTGGCGGGAGGCGAGATACGCAGTATTTT.